The next 14 T cell receptor beta chains were all read from a single sample in a study of T-cell memory formation after mild COVID-19. TCRdb recomputed calls from the 5' RACE reads with MiXCR, one row per CDR3 protein. Of roughly 29,000 distinct CDR3 sequences in the sample, around 12% are singletons; the top ten hold roughly 15%. The sample comprised PBMCs or a T cell subset sorted from them (not recorded which). The source is an adult woman who had mild COVID-19 (a few samples of this study predate the infection). Cell type and time point are not known.

This clonotype was recorded at least ten times. The chain has TRBV29-1 and TRBJ1-6; D is unclear. The CDR3 is made up of 13 amino acids. V lost 4 bases and J 8 bases, leaving 12 bases between the germline ends. Per germline, CDR1 SQVTM and CDR2 ANQGSEA. CDR3: CSVGHSTDSPLHF. The CDR3 nucleotides are TGCAGCGTTGGGCACTCGACGGATTCACCCCTCCACTTT.

Many counts were recorded for this clonotype. The chain joins TRBV5-1 to TRBJ1-2; 7 bases are a match to TRBD1. The CDR3 spans 15 residues. V gave up 1 base and J gave up 2 bases; unmatched junction bases: 5. Germline V CDR1 and CDR2: SGHRS, YFSETQ. CDR3 nucleotides: TGCGCCAGCAGCTTGTATAAGGGGGCGAACTATGGCTACACCTTC. This translates into CASSLYKGANYGYTF.

This clonotype was counted many times. The chain's CDR3 is CSVNLGNSGNTIYF. CDR3 sequence (DNA): TGCAGCGTTAATCTAGGTAACTCTGGAAACACCATATATTTT. The rearrangement links TRBV29-1 to TRBJ1-3; D uncertain. The V and J ends lost 5 bases and 0 bases respectively, with 11 bases between them. The V gene's germline CDR1 is SQVTM and CDR2 ANQGSEA. CDR3 length: 14 amino acids.

At least ten counts were recorded for this clonotype. This chain links TRBV6-6 with TRBJ2-7, with TRBD2 matching over 15 bases. V shed 10 bases, J shed 0 bases, and the junction held 13 bases outside the gene matches. CDR1 MNHNY and CDR2 SVGAGI come from the germline V gene (reference sequence). There are 18 residues in the CDR3. The CDR3 DNA follows: TGTGCCACCCAAAGGACTAGCGGGAGGGGGGGTAGCTCCTACGAGCAGTACTTC. This codes for CATQRTSGRGGSSYEQYF.

This clonotype was seen ten or more times. The V call is TRBV5-8, the J call TRBJ2-3, with TRBD2 matching over 10 bases. In germline, CDR1 is SGHTS, CDR2 YDEGEE. The CDR3 contains 17 residues. Trimming cost V 4 bases and J 0 bases; bases outside gene matches: 8. The CDR3 region is CASSAFGGLASTDTQYF. The CDR3 DNA follows: TGTGCCAGCAGCGCATTTGGGGGACTAGCGAGCACAGATACGCAGTATTTT. Based on the CDR3 plus reference TRBV5-8 and TRBJ2-3, the full variable domain is EAGVTQSPTHLIKTRGQQATLRCSPISGHTSVYWYQQALGLGLQFLLWYDEGEERNRGNFPPRFSGRQFPNYSSELNVNALELEDSALYLCASSAFGGLASTDTQYFGPGTRLTVL.

This clonotype qualifies as medium-sized (0.01 to 0.1%). The chain links TRBV5-1 to TRBJ2-3; D tentatively fits TRBD1 or TRBD2 (5 bases each). V lost 4 bases to trimming and J lost 2 bases, with 20 bases between them. CDR3 length equals 17 residues. Germline V gives CDR1 SGHRS, CDR2 YFSETQ. Here the CDR3 DNA reads TGCGCCAGCAGCGTCCGGGACCTCAGCCGTTACACAGATACGCAGTATTTT. Translating it yields CASSVRDLSRYTDTQYF.

This clonotype was seen repeatedly, ten times or more. The rearrangement uses TRBV27 and TRBJ2-7; 7 nucleotides align to TRBD1. This CDR3 is 16 amino acids long. The junction had 12 bases not matched to a gene; V was cut back by 4 bases and J by 3 bases. The V gene's germline CDR1 is MNHEY and CDR2 SMNVEV (reference sequence). In nucleotides, the CDR3 is TGTGCCAGCAGTTCCTACGTCTCCGGGACAGACTACGAGCAGTACTTC. Translation gives CASSSYVSGTDYEQYF.

This clonotype was seen many times. The gene calls are TRBV5-1 and TRBJ1-1; no definite D call. The CDR3 is made up of 14 amino acids. With 2 bases removed from V and 1 base from J, the gap between germline ends came to 9 bases. Germline V gene lookup returns CDR1 SGHRS and CDR2 YFSETQ. This CDR3 reads CASSFGSTNTEAFF. CDR3 coding DNA: TGCGCCAGCAGCTTCGGGTCAACGAACACTGAAGCTTTCTTT.

This clonotype came up many times. This chain links TRBV20-1 with TRBJ2-1; 15 nucleotides agree with TRBD2. The CDR3 totals 14 residues. V trimming: 5 bases; J trimming: 6 bases; junction bases outside the gene matches: 2. The V gene's germline CDR1 is DFQATT and CDR2 SNEGSKA (reference sequence). The CDR3 sequence: CSAGLAGGPNEQFF. For the CDR3, the DNA is TGCAGTGCTGGACTAGCGGGAGGGCCCAATGAGCAGTTCTTC.

This clonotype occurred many times. This rearrangement joins TRBV5-1 to TRBJ2-7; D is possibly TRBD1 (5 bases). Germline V lookup: CDR1 SGHRS, CDR2 YFSETQ. The V gene lost 3 bases and the J gene lost 1 base, with 8 bases spanning the gap. This CDR3 comprises 13 residues. The CDR3 DNA sequence: TGCGCCAGCAGCTCAGGGCCATCCTACGAGCAGTACTTC. This sequence encodes CASSSGPSYEQYF.

This clonotype appeared many times. This chain uses TRBV6-4 with TRBJ2-2, with 8 bases that match TRBD2. The CDR3 length is 15 residues. The germline V gene encodes CDR1 MRHNA and CDR2 SNTAGT. The ends lost 9 bases at V and 3 bases at J; junction bases unmatched: 9. CDR3 DNA: TGTGCCAGTAAAGAGCGGGAGAGTGACACCGGGGAGCTGTTTTTT. This sequence encodes CASKERESDTGELFF.

This clonotype was detected many times. DNA for the CDR3: TGTGCCAGCTCACCACCCGAAAACAGGGACGGGCAGCCCCAGCATTTT. It translates to CASSPPENRDGQPQHF. The chain combines TRBV18 with TRBJ1-5, with D possibly TRBD1 on 6 matching bases. The CDR3 is 16 amino acids. V shed 0 bases and J shed 7 bases, with 16 bases lying between them. Germline V gene data show CDR1 as KGHSH and CDR2 as LQKENI. Full variable domain (outside the CDR3, taken from reference TRBV18 and TRBJ1-5): NAGVMQNPRHLVRRRGQEARLRCSPMKGHSHVYWYRQLPEEGLKFMVYLQKENIIDESGMPKERFSAEFPKEGPSILRIQQVVRGDSAAYFCASSPPENRDGQPQHFGDGTRLSIL.

This clonotype appeared many times. CDR3 protein: CASSLDRGNTEAFF. CDR3 sequence (DNA): TGTGCCAGCAGCCTGGACAGGGGTAACACTGAAGCTTTCTTT. The chain has TRBV3-1 and TRBJ1-1; 9 bases align to TRBD1. CDR3 size: 14 residues. CDR1 and CDR2 (germline): LGHDT, YNNKEL (reference sequence). V shed 4 bases and J 2 bases; nucleotides not matched to a gene: 2.

This clonotype was picked up many times. The chain uses TRBV5-5 and TRBJ1-2; D gene uncertain. V gave up 4 bases and J gave up 3 bases, with 16 bases separating them. This CDR3 contains 15 residues. Germline loops: CDR1 SGHKS, CDR2 YYEKEE (reference sequence). The CDR3 spells CASSPNPTEYYGYTF. CDR3 nucleotides: TGTGCCAGCAGCCCCAACCCTACAGAATACTATGGCTACACCTTC.